The 7 T cell receptor beta chains below come from one sample, sequenced in a study of blood T cell repertoires in COVID-19. The assay was immunoSEQ multiplex PCR, and TCRdb's table has in-frame clones only and misses some. The data hold roughly 190,000 clones, with roughly 84% observed a single time. Sequencing used PBMCs or T cells enriched from blood (not recorded which). The receptors were sampled from a woman aged 30 to 39 who had recovered from COVID-19.

This chain connects TRBV4-1 to TRBJ2-1; possibly TRBD2 for D (6 bases). The CDR3 contains 16 residues. V was trimmed by 1 base and J by 0 bases, leaving 10 bases between them. Germline CDR1 and CDR2: MGHRA and YSYEKL. Written as DNA, the CDR3 is TGCGCCAGCAGCCAAGGGGCTAGCGCCTCCTACAATGAGCAGTTCTTC. As protein: CASSQGASASYNEQFF.

The J gene is TRBJ1-6, the V gene TRBV10-1, with 8 bases that match TRBD1. The CDR3 runs to 16 residues. Trimming cost V 1 base and J 6 bases; bases outside gene matches: 5. Germline values: CDR1 WNHNN, CDR2 SYGVQD (reference sequence). The CDR3 sequence is CASSEFRQGANSPLHF. CDR3 nucleotides: TGCGCCAGCAGTGAGTTCCGCCAGGGGGCTAATTCACCCCTCCACTTT.

This chain connects TRBV5-1 to TRBJ1-4; D is possibly TRBD1 (5 bases). This CDR3 is built from 15 residues. Trimming took 4 bases from V and 2 from J, leaving 12 bases between them. The germline V gene has CDR1 SGHRS and CDR2 YFSETQ. In nucleotides, the CDR3 is TGCGCCAGCAGCATAGACAGAACTACTAATGAAAAACTGTTTTTT. Its translation: CASSIDRTTNEKLFF.

This clone was counted a single time. The rearrangement uses TRBV12-3 or TRBV12-4 and TRBJ1-5, with a tentative D call TRBD1 (6 bases). V lost 4 bases and J 6 bases, leaving 10 bases between the germline ends. The CDR3 loop spans 13 amino acids. The CDR3 spells CASSWGLGQPQHF. CDR3 coding DNA: TGTGCCAGCAGTTGGGGGCTCGGTCAGCCCCAGCATTTT.

This clone was detected once. V and J are TRBV4-1 and TRBJ2-1; the match to TRBD1 covers 8 bases. Germline V gene sequence: CDR1 MGHRA, CDR2 YSYEKL. The CDR3 has 16 residues. V lost 0 bases to trimming and J lost 3 bases; unmatched junction nucleotides: 4. The chain's CDR3 is CASSQDFGQGYNEQFF. Written as DNA, the CDR3 is TGCGCCAGCAGCCAAGACTTTGGACAGGGCTACAATGAGCAGTTCTTC.

The chain is built from TRBV2 and TRBJ2-1, with TRBD2 matching 8 bases. CDR1 is SNHLY, CDR2 FYNNEI, per germline. The V segment lost 8 bases and the J segment 9 bases; nucleotides outside the gene matches: 9. CDR3 length equals 13 residues. The CDR3 DNA sequence: TGTGCCAGCTTAAGCGGGGGCTCCGGTGAGCAGTTCTTC. Protein sequence: CASLSGGSGEQFF.

This clone was seen at least ten times. The chain links TRBV4-1 to TRBJ1-1; D not resolved. V was pared by 3 bases and J by 0 bases, with 2 bases between. Germline V gene sequence: CDR1 MGHRA, CDR2 YSYEKL. The CDR3 sequence is 12 residues long. The DNA for the CDR3 is TGCGCCAGCAGCCATATGAACACTGAAGCTTTCTTT. It is translated as CASSHMNTEAFF.